The T cell receptor (beta chain) under discussion was sequenced for a study of blood T cell repertoires in COVID-19. Across the whole study: Italy, Spain and the United States were the sources of the convalescent and acute COVID-19 samples. T cells, B-cell-depleted T cells, or PBMCs provided the cDNA or gDNA that served as material.

J lost 0 bases, V lost 0 bases, and 3 bases had no gene match. There are 18 residues in the CDR3. Original analysis: How many nucleated cells were present was estimated from reference gene primer amplification. Clones were sequenced by immunoSEQ multiplex PCR, and TCRdb holds only the in-frame ones, with some missing. Clonal size and the V and J genes are those of that table, whereas D and trimming came from the DNA. The sample contains some 150,000 clones, around four fifths of which appear only once. The chain recombines TRBV23-1 with TRBJ2-3, with 13 nucleotides matching TRBD2. TRBV23-1 is sorted into the ORF group, with uncertain function. Sequenced material: peripheral blood. This TCR derives from a human donor in a cohort sampled during active COVID-19. Here the CDR3 reads CASSQSRLAGGSTDTQYF. As DNA, the CDR3 is TGCGCCAGCAGTCAATCGAGACTAGCGGGGGGCAGCACAGATACGCAGTATTTT.